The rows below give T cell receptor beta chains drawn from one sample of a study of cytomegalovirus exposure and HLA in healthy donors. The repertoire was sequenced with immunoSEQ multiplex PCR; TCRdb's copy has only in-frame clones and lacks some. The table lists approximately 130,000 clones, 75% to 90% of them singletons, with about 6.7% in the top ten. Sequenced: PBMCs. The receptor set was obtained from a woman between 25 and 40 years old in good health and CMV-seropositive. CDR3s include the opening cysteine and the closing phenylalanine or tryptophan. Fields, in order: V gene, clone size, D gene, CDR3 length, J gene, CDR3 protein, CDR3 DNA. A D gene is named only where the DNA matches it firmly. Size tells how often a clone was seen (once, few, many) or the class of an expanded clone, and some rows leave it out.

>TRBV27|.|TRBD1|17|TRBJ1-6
CASSGWGTGGHNSPLHF
TGTGCCAGCAGTGGCTGGGGGACAGGGGGCCATAATTCACCCCTCCACTTT
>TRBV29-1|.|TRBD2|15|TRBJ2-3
CSVQRAGGSTDTQYF
TGCAGCGTTCAAAGGGCGGGGGGTAGCACAGATACGCAGTATTTT
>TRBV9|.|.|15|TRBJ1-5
CASSVDGLRNQPQHF
TGTGCCAGCAGCGTAGATGGGCTTAGGAATCAGCCCCAGCATTTT
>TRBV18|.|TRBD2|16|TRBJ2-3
CASRPAGGGSTDTQYF
TGTGCCAGCCGCCCGGCGGGCGGGGGATCCACAGATACGCAGTATTTT
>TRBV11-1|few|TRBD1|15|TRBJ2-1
CASSFGQGNYNEQFF
TGTGCCAGCAGCTTCGGACAGGGGAACTACAATGAGCAGTTCTTC
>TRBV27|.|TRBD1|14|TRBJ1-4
CASRPDRANEKLFF
TGTGCCAGCAGGCCGGACAGGGCTAATGAAAAACTGTTTTTT
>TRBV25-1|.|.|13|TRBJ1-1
CASSEVGQLEAFF
TGTGCCAGCAGTGAAGTAGGACAACTTGAAGCTTTCTTT
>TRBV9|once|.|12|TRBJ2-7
CASSATGDEQYF
TGTGCCAGCAGTGCCACTGGAGACGAGCAGTACTTC
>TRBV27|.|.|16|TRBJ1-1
CASSLSSGRLNTEAFF
TGTGCCAGCAGTTTATCGAGCGGCCGGCTGAACACTGAAGCTTTCTTT
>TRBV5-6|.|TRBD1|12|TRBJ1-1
CASSVTGGEAFF
TGTGCCAGCAGCGTGACAGGGGGAGAAGCTTTCTTT
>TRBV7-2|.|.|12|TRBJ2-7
CASSPRPYEQYF
TGTGCCAGCAGCCCGCGGCCCTACGAGCAGTACTTC
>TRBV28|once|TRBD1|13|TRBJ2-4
CASREQGLDIQYF
TGTGCCAGCAGGGAACAGGGGTTAGACATTCAGTACTTC
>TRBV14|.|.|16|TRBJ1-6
CASSQDWGAYNSPLHF
TGTGCCAGCAGCCAAGATTGGGGCGCCTATAATTCACCCCTCCACTTT
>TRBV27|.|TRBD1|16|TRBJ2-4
CASSLWGQGAKNIQYF
TGTGCCAGCAGTTTATGGGGACAGGGAGCCAAAAACATTCAGTACTTC
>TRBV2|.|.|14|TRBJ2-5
CASSPGGPVETQYF
TGTGCCAGCAGCCCCGGGGGGCCAGTTGAGACCCAGTACTTC
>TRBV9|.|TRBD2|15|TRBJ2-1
CASSAHPGTSNEQFF
TGTGCCAGCAGCGCACACCCCGGGACTAGCAACGAGCAGTTCTTC
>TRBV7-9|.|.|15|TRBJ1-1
CSSSPSGRGLTEAFF
TGTTCCAGCAGCCCTTCGGGACGGGGACTCACTGAAGCTTTCTTT
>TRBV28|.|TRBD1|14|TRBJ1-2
CASSIGTGGYGYTF
TGTGCCAGCAGTATCGGGACAGGGGGATATGGCTACACCTTC
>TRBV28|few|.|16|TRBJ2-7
CASSPPGGGGAYEQYF
TGTGCCAGCAGTCCCCCCGGCGGAGGGGGCGCTTACGAGCAGTACTTC
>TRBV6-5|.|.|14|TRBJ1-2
CASSYSPRYYGYTF
TGTGCCAGCAGTTACTCGCCCAGATACTATGGCTACACCTTC
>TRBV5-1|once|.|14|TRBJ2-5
CASSLQGNQETQYF
TGCGCCAGCAGCCTACAGGGAAACCAAGAGACCCAGTACTTC
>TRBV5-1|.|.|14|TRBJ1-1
CASSLELLNTEAFF
TGCGCCAGCAGCTTGGAACTGTTGAACACTGAAGCTTTCTTT
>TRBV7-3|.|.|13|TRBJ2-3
CASSFGGPNTQYF
TGTGCCAGCAGCTTTGGGGGCCCGAATACGCAGTATTTT
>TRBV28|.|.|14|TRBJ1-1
CASSSRGHRTEAFF
TGTGCCAGCAGTTCCCGGGGACACCGCACTGAAGCTTTCTTT
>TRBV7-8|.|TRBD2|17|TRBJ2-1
CASSLAPASGGRGEQFF
TGTGCCAGCAGCTTAGCGCCAGCTAGCGGGGGGCGGGGTGAGCAGTTCTTC
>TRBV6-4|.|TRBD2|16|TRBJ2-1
CASQGPGLAVLNEQFF
TGTGCCAGCCAGGGACCGGGACTAGCGGTCCTAAATGAGCAGTTCTTC
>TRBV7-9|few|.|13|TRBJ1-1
CASSLSLNTEAFF
TGTGCCAGCAGCTTAAGCTTGAACACTGAAGCTTTCTTT
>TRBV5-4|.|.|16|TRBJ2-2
CASSLGRNSGTGELFF
TGTGCCAGCAGCTTGGGGAGGAACTCGGGAACCGGGGAGCTGTTTTTT
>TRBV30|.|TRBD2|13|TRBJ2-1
CAWKPAGRDEQFF
TGTGCCTGGAAACCAGCGGGGAGGGATGAGCAGTTCTTC
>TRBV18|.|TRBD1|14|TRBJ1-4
CASSPGTVGEKLFF
TGTGCCAGCTCACCCGGGACAGTCGGTGAAAAACTGTTTTTT
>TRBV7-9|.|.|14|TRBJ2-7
CASSFQGHGYEQYF
TGTGCCAGCAGCTTTCAGGGACACGGCTACGAGCAGTACTTC
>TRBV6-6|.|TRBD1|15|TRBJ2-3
CASTLRGLGTDTQYF
TGTGCCAGCACTCTCAGGGGGCTAGGCACAGATACGCAGTATTTT
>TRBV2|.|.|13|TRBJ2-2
CASSGGLGGELFF
TGTGCCAGCAGCGGAGGGTTGGGCGGGGAGCTGTTTTTT
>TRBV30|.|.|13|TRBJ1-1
CAWSVGSSTEAFF
TGTGCCTGGAGTGTGGGCTCCTCCACTGAAGCTTTCTTT
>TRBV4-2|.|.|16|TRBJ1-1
CASSQGEAGQGKKAFF
TGTGCCAGCAGCCAAGGGGAAGCCGGTCAGGGTAAGAAAGCTTTCTTT
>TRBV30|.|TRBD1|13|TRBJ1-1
CAWIRGLDTEAFF
TGTGCCTGGATTAGGGGGCTAGACACTGAAGCTTTCTTT
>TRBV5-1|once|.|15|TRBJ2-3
CASSPPSGGTDTQYF
TGCGCCAGCAGCCCCCCGAGTGGAGGTACGGATACGCAGTATTTT
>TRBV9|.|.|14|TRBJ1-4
CASSVQGSPWKLFF
TGTGCCAGCAGCGTCCAGGGGTCCCCCTGGAAACTGTTTTTT
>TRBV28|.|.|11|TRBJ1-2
CAGRGGYGYTF
TGTGCCGGCAGAGGGGGTTATGGCTACACCTTC
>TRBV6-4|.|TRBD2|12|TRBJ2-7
CASRRGAYEQYF
TGTGCCAGCCGGCGGGGGGCCTACGAGCAGTACTTC
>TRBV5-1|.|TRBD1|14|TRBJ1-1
CASSIGTGNTEAFF
TGCGCCAGCAGCATAGGGACAGGGAACACTGAAGCTTTCTTT
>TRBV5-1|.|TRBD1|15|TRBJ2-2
CATGAGTGLTGELFF
TGCGCCACTGGCGCCGGGACAGGGCTCACCGGGGAGCTGTTTTTT
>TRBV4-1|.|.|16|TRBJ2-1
CASSLQGGGLYNEQFF
TGCGCCAGCAGCCTTCAGGGCGGGGGCCTTTACAATGAGCAGTTCTTC
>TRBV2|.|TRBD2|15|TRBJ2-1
CASIERLAGANEQFF
TGTGCCAGCATCGAGCGGCTAGCGGGGGCCAATGAGCAGTTCTTC
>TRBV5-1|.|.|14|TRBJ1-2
CASRIESGNYGYTF
TGCGCCAGCAGAATAGAGTCTGGTAACTATGGCTACACCTTC
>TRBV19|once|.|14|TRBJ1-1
CASSIRAGNTEAFF
TGTGCCAGTAGTATCCGGGCGGGGAACACTGAAGCTTTCTTT
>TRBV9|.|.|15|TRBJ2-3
CASSSPLAPGDTQYF
TGTGCCAGCAGCTCCCCGCTAGCTCCGGGGGATACGCAGTATTTT
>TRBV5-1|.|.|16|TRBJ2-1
CASSSRGAASYNEQFF
TGCGCCAGCAGCTCACGGGGAGCGGCCTCCTACAATGAGCAGTTCTTC
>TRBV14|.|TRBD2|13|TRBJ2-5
CASSQRGVETQYF
TGTGCCAGCAGCCAACGGGGGGTGGAGACCCAGTACTTC
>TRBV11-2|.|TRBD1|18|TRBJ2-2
CASSLKTGDLSNTGELFF
TGTGCCAGCAGCTTAAAAACAGGGGACCTTTCGAACACCGGGGAGCTGTTTTTT
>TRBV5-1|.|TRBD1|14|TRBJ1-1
CASSLTGVGTEAFF
TGCGCCAGCAGCTTAACAGGGGTCGGGACTGAAGCTTTCTTT
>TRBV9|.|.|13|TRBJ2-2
CASSGATDGELFF
TGTGCCAGCAGCGGGGCCACGGACGGGGAGCTGTTTTTT
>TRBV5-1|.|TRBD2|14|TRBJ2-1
CASSLTSGASEQFF
TGCGCCAGCAGCTTGACTAGCGGGGCGTCTGAGCAGTTCTTC
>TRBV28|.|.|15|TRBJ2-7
CASSRLSGGPYEQYF
TGTGCCAGCAGCCGCCTCTCCGGGGGACCCTACGAGCAGTACTTC
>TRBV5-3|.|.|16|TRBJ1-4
CARSLVGRRDNEKLFF
TGTGCCAGAAGCTTGGTGGGGAGGAGGGATAATGAAAAACTGTTTTTT
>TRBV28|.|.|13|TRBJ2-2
CASSSRQAGELFF
TGTGCCAGCAGTAGTCGACAGGCCGGGGAGCTGTTTTTT
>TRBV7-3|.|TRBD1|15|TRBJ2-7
CASSLPGQGAYEQYF
TGTGCCAGCAGCTTACCAGGACAGGGCGCCTACGAGCAGTACTTC
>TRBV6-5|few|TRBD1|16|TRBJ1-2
CASSYSDGQGVYGYTF
TGTGCCAGCAGTTACTCTGATGGACAGGGGGTCTATGGCTACACCTTC